The 30 T cell receptor beta chains presented below share a single source sample, sequenced in a study of T cells in Graves' hyperthyroidism and ophthalmopathy. TCR beta CDR3 region amplification was performed from RNA transcripts. During a first-round RT-PCR of the TCR CDR3, the HTBI primer set was used. MiXCR, applied by TCRdb to the multiplex PCR reads, yields one record per CDR3 protein. The sample lists about 500,000 distinct CDR3 sequences; about 16% were seen once. The sequenced sample was blood. The source is a woman in her 30s with Graves' ophthalmopathy.

The V call is TRBV7-2, the J call TRBJ1-2; 7 bases are shared with TRBD1. CDR1 is SGHTA and CDR2 is FQGNSA in the germline V gene. J was trimmed by 8 bases and V by 1 base; bases with no gene match: 4. CDR3 length: 13 amino acids. The CDR3 coding sequence is TGTGCCAGCAGCTTAGAGGGGGCTAGGGGCTACACCTTC. Its translation: CASSLEGARGYTF.

Only a few counts were recorded for this clonotype. The gene calls are TRBV12-3 or TRBV12-4 and TRBJ2-1; D unresolved. V was pared by 3 bases and J by 6 bases, with 6 bases between. This CDR3 region has 12 residues. The chain's CDR3 is CASSFNRNEQFF. The CDR3 bases are TGTGCCAGCAGTTTTAACCGCAATGAGCAGTTCTTC.

This clonotype has ten or more counts. V is TRBV5-1 and J is TRBJ2-7, with 9 bases lining up with TRBD1. The CDR3 extends over 15 amino acids. CDR1 and CDR2 (germline): SGHRS, YFSETQ. J lost 5 bases, V lost 0 bases, and 6 bases had no gene match. CDR3 bases: TGCGCCAGCAGCTTGGTTCGGACAGGGGTCCACGAGCAGTACTTC. Translating it yields CASSLVRTGVHEQYF. Looking up the rest from reference TRBV5-1 and TRBJ2-7 gives the full variable domain: KAGVTQTPRYLIKTRGQQVTLSCSPISGHRSVSWYQQTPGQGLQFLFEYFSETQRNKGNFPGRFSGRQFSNSRSEMNVSTLELGDSALYLCASSLVRTGVHEQYFGPGTRLTVT.

This clonotype was recorded a few times. The V gene is TRBV19, the J gene TRBJ2-3; D not certain. CDR1 and CDR2 (germline): LNHDA, SQIVND (reference sequence). This CDR3 region has 15 residues. V shed 5 bases and J shed 2 bases, with 14 bases lying between them. The CDR3 coding sequence is TGTGCCAGTAGTGCTGGTCAGGTCCTCACAGATACGCAGTATTTT. Translated, it gives CASSAGQVLTDTQYF. The variable domain in full, with the rest retrieved from reference TRBV19 and TRBJ2-3, is DGGITQSPKYLFRKEGQNVTLSCEQNLNHDAMYWYRQDPGQGLRLIYYSQIVNDFQKGDIAEGYSVSREKKESFPLTVTSAQKNPTAFYLCASSAGQVLTDTQYFGPGTRLTVL.

This clonotype was seen only a few times. This chain joins TRBV4-1 and TRBJ1-5; TRBD1 matches 7 bases. Per the germline V gene, CDR1 is MGHRA and CDR2 is YSYEKL. The CDR3 runs 15 residues. After removal of 4 bases from V and 3 bases from J, the junction contained 6 bases not matched to a gene. CDR3 protein: CASSLNRGANQPQHF. The CDR3 region has the DNA TGCGCCAGCAGCCTGAACAGGGGCGCCAATCAGCCCCAGCATTTT.

The V gene is TRBV30, the J gene TRBJ1-2, with TRBD1 as a possible D gene (6 bases). V was trimmed by 0 bases and J by 4 bases, leaving 18 bases between them. CDR3 length: 16 residues. Germline V CDR1 and CDR2: GTSNPN, SVGIG (reference sequence). The CDR3 here is CAWSVIRGGSGYGYTF. CDR3 coding DNA: TGTGCCTGGAGTGTAATACGGGGGGGCTCTGGCTATGGCTACACCTTC.

This clonotype has a count of ten or more. The chain couples TRBV12-3 or TRBV12-4 to TRBJ2-7, with 10 bases aligning to TRBD2. CDR3 length: 13 amino acids. Unmatched junction bases numbered 6, after V lost 8 bases and J lost 5 bases. CDR3 residues: CASQSSGRDEQYF. The CDR3 DNA reads TGTGCCAGCCAGTCTAGCGGGAGAGACGAGCAGTACTTC.

This clonotype was seen at least ten times. The chain recombines TRBV20-1 with TRBJ2-1, with 8 bases lining up with TRBD1. Germline CDR1 is DFQATT and CDR2 is SNEGSKA (reference sequence). The CDR3 runs 13 residues. Trimming at V came to 3 bases and at J to 9 bases, leaving 7 bases not matched to a gene. CDR3 DNA: TGCAGTGCTAGGGGCCAGGGGGCAGTTGAGCAGTTCTTC. Translated, it gives CSARGQGAVEQFF.

This clonotype was detected a few times. The chain uses TRBV19 and TRBJ2-7; 7 nucleotides agree with TRBD2. The CDR3 is made up of 14 amino acids. Germline V gene sequence: CDR1 LNHDA, CDR2 SQIVND (reference sequence). After removal of 5 bases from V and 5 bases from J, the junction contained 9 bases not matched to a gene. In DNA, the CDR3 is TGTGCCAGTAGTGAGGGGAGCGGGGTCAACGAGCAGTACTTC. Amino acid sequence: CASSEGSGVNEQYF.

The J gene is TRBJ1-4, the V gene TRBV7-2, with D hard to call. Trimming took off 2 bases at V and 10 bases at J, with 11 bases between the two ends. This CDR3 is built from 13 residues. Germline CDR1 and CDR2: SGHTA and FQGNSA. CDR3 nucleotide sequence: TGTGCCAGCAGCTTATTTTATGAGGGAAAACTGTTTTTT. It specifies CASSLFYEGKLFF.

The chain uses TRBV28 and TRBJ2-7; 13 bases agree with TRBD2. V lost 3 bases, J lost 2 bases, and 7 bases stayed unmatched. The germline V gene encodes CDR1 MDHEN and CDR2 SYDVKM. CDR3 length: 17 residues. The CDR3 sequence is CASSFLTSGRPTYEQYF. The CDR3 DNA reads TGTGCCAGCAGTTTTCTGACTAGCGGGAGGCCAACCTACGAGCAGTACTTC.

This clonotype was seen only a few times. An end of the junction does not agree with germline; a read error may underlie this. The chain recombines TRBV5-1 with TRBJ2-5, with D maybe TRBD2 (5 bases). The CDR3 consists of 16 residues. The germline gives CDR1 SGHRS, CDR2 YFSETQ. The CDR3 reads CANSLASGNLQETQYF. CDR3 bases: TGCGCCAACAGCTTGGCGTCCGGGAACCTCCAAGAGACCCAGTACTTC.

In its sample, this clonotype was seen a few times. The chain links TRBV20-1 to TRBJ1-1; tentative D call: TRBD1 (5 bases). The CDR3 spans 12 residues. Germline CDR1 is DFQATT and CDR2 is SNEGSKA (reference sequence). V was shortened by 0 bases and J by 4 bases, with 6 bases between the two germline ends. The CDR3 DNA reads as TGCAGTGCTAGAGATCAGGGCACTGAAGCTTTCTTT. As protein: CSARDQGTEAFF.

This clonotype was detected many times. This chain connects TRBV7-6 to TRBJ1-1; weak D call: TRBD1 (5 bases). The CDR3 has 13 amino acids. Germline assignment: CDR1 SGHVS and CDR2 FNYEAQ. V lost 7 bases and J 1 base, leaving 10 bases between the germline ends. CDR3 bases: TGTGCCAGCAAGCGAGGGGAGAACACTGAAGCTTTCTTT. It codes for CASKRGENTEAFF.

This clonotype was detected a few times. The V call is TRBV4-1, the J call TRBJ2-3, with 9 bases lining up with TRBD1. Germline values: CDR1 MGHRA, CDR2 YSYEKL. This CDR3 region has 16 residues. V gave up 0 bases and J gave up 2 bases; unmatched junction bases: 3. Here the CDR3 reads CASSQEGTGLTDTQYF. In DNA form, the CDR3 reads TGCGCCAGCAGCCAAGAAGGGACAGGGCTCACAGATACGCAGTATTTT.

This clonotype occurred many times. This rearrangement joins TRBV20-1 to TRBJ1-1, with a possible D match to TRBD1 (6 bases). The germline CDR1 and CDR2 sequences are DFQATT and SNEGSKA (reference sequence). This CDR3 is 15 amino acids long. Trimming stripped 3 bases from V and 4 bases from J, with 18 bases between. The CDR3 here is CSASYQGQVFTEAFF. In DNA form, the CDR3 reads TGCAGTGCTAGTTATCAGGGGCAAGTTTTCACTGAAGCTTTCTTT.

The sample holds a few counts of this clonotype. The rearrangement links TRBV27 to TRBJ2-3; a possible D gene is TRBD1 (5 bases). The germline V gene has CDR1 MNHEY and CDR2 SMNVEV (reference sequence). The length of the CDR3 is 15 residues. Trimming took 5 bases from V and 1 from J, leaving 13 bases between them. In DNA, the CDR3 is TGTGCCAGCAGTCCCCTGGACAAACGCACAGATACGCAGTATTTT. It yields the protein CASSPLDKRTDTQYF.

The chain recombines TRBV19 with TRBJ2-7; perhaps TRBD1 as D (6 bases). From germline, CDR1 is LNHDA and CDR2 SQIVND (reference sequence). Trimming stripped 4 bases from V and 3 bases from J, with 16 bases between. The CDR3 covers 15 residues. The CDR3 region is CASSNPRDTNYEQYF. The CDR3, as DNA: TGTGCCAGTAGTAACCCTCGGGACACCAACTACGAGCAGTACTTC.

Points on this clonotype: Possible read error: a much larger clone is one base away. In DNA form, the CDR3 reads TGTGCCAGCAGCCCCACGGCGGCTTTGAACACTAAAGCTTTCTTT. Its translation is CASSPTAALNTKAFF. The chain carries TRBV12-3 or TRBV12-4 and TRBJ1-1; D gene unclear. The CDR3 runs to 15 residues.

J is TRBJ2-7 and V is TRBV19; TRBD1 or TRBD2 may be the D gene (6 bases each). The CDR3 spans 15 residues. Germline CDR1 reads LNHDA; CDR2 reads SQIVND (reference sequence). Trimming removed 5 bases from V and 3 bases from J, with 17 bases in between. CDR3 in amino acids: CASSGGPRGNYEQYF. DNA of the CDR3: TGTGCCAGTAGTGGGGGGCCCCGGGGAAACTACGAGCAGTACTTC. The full variable domain, its missing parts supplied by reference TRBV19 and TRBJ2-7, is DGGITQSPKYLFRKEGQNVTLSCEQNLNHDAMYWYRQDPGQGLRLIYYSQIVNDFQKGDIAEGYSVSREKKESFPLTVTSAQKNPTAFYLCASSGGPRGNYEQYFGPGTRLTVT.

In this sample, this clonotype turned up a few times. The chain is built from TRBV4-3 and TRBJ2-7, with TRBD2 identical over 7 bases. Germline V gene data show CDR1 as LGHNA and CDR2 as YSLEER. This CDR3 is 17 amino acids long. J was trimmed by 0 bases and V by 0 bases; bases with no gene match: 8. This CDR3 is CASSQEGSGASSYEQYF. The DNA of the CDR3 is TGCGCCAGCAGCCAAGAAGGGAGCGGGGCTAGCTCCTACGAGCAGTACTTC.

In its sample, this clonotype was seen a few times. V usage is TRBV7-9 and J usage is TRBJ2-3; 11 bases agree with TRBD2. J gave up 6 bases and V 2 bases, and 10 bases lay outside the gene matches. This CDR3 has 17 amino acids. Germline CDR1 is SEHNR and CDR2 is FQNEAQ (reference sequence). CDR3 nucleotides: TGTGCCAGCAGCTTATACTCACTAGCGGGAGTCGAGGATACGCAGTATTTT. It yields the protein CASSLYSLAGVEDTQYF.

Notes on this clonotype: Given a much more abundant clone one base away, this may be a read error. The V and J genes are TRBV2 and TRBJ1-4, with a weak D call TRBD1 (5 bases). Germline V CDR1 and CDR2: SNHLY, FYNNEI. The CDR3 runs 16 residues. CDR3 sequence reads: CASARREGVSNEKLLF. Written as DNA, the CDR3 is TGTGCCAGCGCAAGGCGGGAAGGGGTCTCTAATGAAAAACTGCTTTTT.

This clonotype was seen many times. The chain carries TRBV28 and TRBJ2-4; no clear D gene. V dropped 8 bases and J dropped 6 bases, with 11 bases sitting between them. Germline CDR1 and CDR2: MDHEN and SYDVKM. The CDR3 covers 12 residues. Written as DNA, the CDR3 is TGTGCCAGCCGGGTTGGTGGAAACATTCAGTACTTC. This translates into CASRVGGNIQYF.

This clonotype came up a few times. The V gene is TRBV28, the J gene TRBJ2-1; 13 bases are a match to TRBD2. J lost 9 bases, V lost 5 bases, and 10 bases had no gene match. The CDR3 is made up of 16 amino acids. Per the germline V gene, CDR1 is MDHEN and CDR2 is SYDVKM. Here the CDR3 reads CASSLRTSGSLSEQFF. DNA for the CDR3: TGTGCCAGCAGTCTACGGACTAGCGGGAGTCTCAGTGAGCAGTTCTTC.

This clonotype was recorded many times. The chain links TRBV7-2 to TRBJ2-1; TRBD1 aligns across 9 bases. The CDR3 contains 13 residues. The germline CDR1 and CDR2 sequences are SGHTA and FQGNSA. The ends lost 8 bases at V and 7 bases at J; junction bases unmatched: 6. The CDR3 spells CASDGTGLNEQFF. The DNA of the CDR3 is TGTGCCAGCGACGGGACAGGGTTGAATGAGCAGTTCTTC.

This clonotype was seen repeatedly, ten times or more. The rearrangement links TRBV3-1 to TRBJ2-1; either TRBD1 or TRBD2 may fit D (5 bases each). The CDR3 is made up of 15 amino acids. CDR1 and CDR2 from the germline V gene are LGHDT and YNNKEL (reference sequence). Trimming pared 4 bases from V and 5 bases from J, leaving 15 bases between. The CDR3 DNA reads as TGTGCCAGCAGCCCACGACAGCGGCGACACAATGAGCAGTTCTTC. Encoded protein: CASSPRQRRHNEQFF.

This clonotype was observed at least ten times. J is TRBJ1-6 and V is TRBV7-3; 9 bases line up with TRBD1. This CDR3 spans 13 amino acids. Germline assignment: CDR1 SGHTA and CDR2 FQGTGA. Losses at the gene ends were 9 bases for V and 8 bases for J; bases not matched to a gene: 5. In DNA form, the CDR3 reads TGTGCCAGTGGGACAGGGAATGATTCACCCCTCCACTTT. Translated: CASGTGNDSPLHF.

This clonotype was detected ten times or more. This chain joins TRBV7-9 and TRBJ2-1; D not certain. The germline V gene encodes CDR1 SEHNR and CDR2 FQNEAQ (reference sequence). Between the trimmed V and J ends, which lost 3 bases and 8 bases, there was a span of 11 bases. This CDR3 spans 13 amino acids. In DNA form, the CDR3 reads TGTGCCAGCAGCTTGACCTTGCTCCATGAGCAGTTCTTC. It is translated as CASSLTLLHEQFF.

The chain combines TRBV29-1 with TRBJ1-1; D unresolved. V was trimmed by 5 bases and J by 5 bases, leaving 15 bases between them. The CDR3 sequence is 13 residues long. Germline V gene lookup returns CDR1 SQVTM and CDR2 ANQGSEA. CDR3 nucleotides: TGCAGCGTTACCGGGAGACTGTCAACTGAAGCTTTCTTT. It codes for CSVTGRLSTEAFF.